What follows is one T cell receptor beta chain and its context. What it recognizes is unknown. The data are from a study of cytomegalovirus exposure and HLA in healthy donors. Study-level findings and limits: The majority of CMV-associated TCR beta chains were reported as apparently HLA-restricted in a later analysis. Beyond CMV serostatus, there was no information to go on about immune exposure.

V lost 0 bases, J lost 6 bases, and 14 bases lay in between. Germline V gives CDR1 LGHNA, CDR2 YSLEER. This CDR3 comprises 15 residues. The PCR contained 60 Vbeta and 13 Jbeta primers. The method was immunoSEQ multiplex PCR; TCRdb's version includes in-frame clones alone and lacks a portion of them. In the table there are 130,000 or so clones, approximately 77% of which are singletons. The specimen sequenced was PBMCs. The chain combines TRBV4-3 with TRBJ1-2; D unclear. The receptor was derived from a man between 18 and 29 years old in good health and CMV-seronegative. CDR3 loop: CASSQDYDGTNGYTF. CDR3 coding DNA: TGCGCCAGCAGCCAAGATTATGACGGAACTAATGGCTACACCTTC.